Listed here are 11 T cell receptor beta chains from one sample, sequenced in a study of cytomegalovirus exposure and HLA in healthy donors. Only in-frame clones appear in the TCRdb table, and some are missing; sequencing was by immunoSEQ multiplex PCR. The sample yields more than 130,000 clones, 85% to 90% seen once. Sequencing was performed on PBMCs. Source of these receptors: a woman aged 18-30 years in good health and CMV-seropositive.

The chain combines TRBV15 with TRBJ1-3, with 12 bases matching TRBD1. Germline V CDR1 and CDR2: LNHNV, YYDKDF (reference sequence). V dropped 0 bases and J dropped 7; count of bases not matched to a gene: 10. The CDR3 sequence is 18 residues long. The CDR3 region has the DNA TGTGCCACCAGCAGAGAAGCGGGACAGGGGGCCTTGAGGAACACCATATATTTT. Its translation is CATSREAGQGALRNTIYF.

This chain connects TRBV7-9 to TRBJ1-1; the match to TRBD1 covers 12 bases. Germline-derived CDR1 and CDR2 are SEHNR and FQNEAQ (reference sequence). The CDR3 consists of 16 residues. Unmatched junction bases numbered 9, after V lost 5 bases and J lost 5 bases. CDR3 nucleotide sequence: TGTGCCAGCAGCCCCGGGACAGGGGGCCTTCGTACTGAAGCTTTCTTT. Amino acid sequence: CASSPGTGGLRTEAFF.

The chain carries TRBV18 and TRBJ2-5; 7 bases are a match to TRBD2. Germline V CDR1 and CDR2: KGHSH, LQKENI. The CDR3 length is 15 residues. The V gene end was trimmed by 4 bases and the J gene end by 4 bases; junction bases not matched to a gene: 9. The CDR3 reads CASSRPGGTGETQYF. CDR3 nucleotide sequence: TGTGCCAGCTCACGACCGGGAGGTACGGGAGAGACCCAGTACTTC.

The chain is built from TRBV6-1 and TRBJ1-2; D is undetermined. V was shortened by 8 bases and J by 3 bases, with 4 bases between the two germline ends. CDR3 length: 10 amino acids. CDR1 is MNHNS, CDR2 SASEGT, per germline. CDR3 region: CASYDYGYTF. The CDR3 bases are TGTGCCAGCTATGACTATGGCTACACCTTC.

This chain joins TRBV7-8 and TRBJ2-2, with 10 bases fitting TRBD2. Germline V gene lookup returns CDR1 SGHVS and CDR2 FQNEAQ. J lost 2 bases, V lost 4 bases, and 16 bases had no gene match. The CDR3 is 20 residues long. CDR3 protein: CASSSYRDITSGINTGELFF. As DNA, the CDR3 is TGTGCCAGCAGCTCCTACCGGGACATTACTAGCGGGATTAACACCGGGGAGCTGTTTTTT.

The V gene is TRBV5-1, the J gene TRBJ2-7; weak D call: TRBD2 (5 bases). The CDR3 runs to 15 residues. Germline values: CDR1 SGHRS, CDR2 YFSETQ. V was trimmed by 4 bases and J by 0 bases, leaving 14 bases between them. The CDR3 sequence is CASSPRSGSSYEQYF. The CDR3 DNA is TGCGCCAGCAGCCCGCGCTCGGGGAGCTCCTACGAGCAGTACTTC.

V gene TRBV19 combines with J gene TRBJ2-7, with TRBD2 matching 14 bases. Germline CDR1 and CDR2: LNHDA and SQIVND (reference sequence). The CDR3 length is 15 residues. The V gene end was trimmed by 6 bases and the J gene end by 6 bases; junction bases not matched to a gene: 7. CDR3 amino acids: CASRRLAGGPGEQYF. CDR3 in DNA: TGTGCCAGTAGGAGACTAGCGGGAGGGCCTGGCGAGCAGTACTTC.

The chain employs TRBV7-2 and TRBJ2-1, with 7 bases identical to TRBD2. Germline assignment: CDR1 SGHTA and CDR2 FQGNSA. The CDR3 spans 15 residues. V was pared by 1 base and J by 10 bases, with 10 bases of the junction left unmatched. CDR3 bases: TGTGCCAGCAGCTTAGTGGGTGGCGGGGGACCCGAGCAGTTCTTC. This translates into CASSLVGGGGPEQFF.

The CDR3 bases are TGTGCCAGCAGTTTACGAAGTACTAGCACAGATACGCAGTATTTT. It encodes CASSLRSTSTDTQYF. The chain uses TRBV28 and TRBJ2-3; D is unresolved. The CDR3 is made up of 15 amino acids. V shed 2 bases and J shed 0 bases, with 9 bases lying between them. The germline gives CDR1 MDHEN, CDR2 SYDVKM.

This clone was found once. This chain joins TRBV7-2 and TRBJ2-7, with D tentatively TRBD2 (6 bases). Trimming shortened V by 5 bases and J by 3 bases, and 17 bases separated the two germline ends. Germline V CDR1 and CDR2: SGHTA, FQGNSA. This CDR3 comprises 15 residues. The DNA of the CDR3 is TGTGCCAGCAGCCTAATGCGGGGTAGGAGCTACGAGCAGTACTTC. Its protein is CASSLMRGRSYEQYF.

This clone has just one count. V gene TRBV27 combines with J gene TRBJ1-2; perhaps TRBD1 as D (5 bases). CDR3 length equals 15 residues. Germline CDR1 is MNHEY and CDR2 is SMNVEV (reference sequence). The germline V and J ends were trimmed by 0 bases and 8 bases, with 16 bases remaining between them. Written as DNA, the CDR3 is TGTGCCAGCAGTTTATCAGGGGCCCGTGTCAGCGGCTACACCTTC. Translated: CASSLSGARVSGYTF.